A single sample is the source of the 6 T cell receptor beta chains below, sequenced in a study of PD-1 blockade in classical Hodgkin lymphoma. Libraries were prepared by immunoSEQ multiplex PCR; TCRdb keeps only in-frame clonotypes and omits some of them. Altogether a few thousand clones are present, approximately 66% being singletons, with the ten largest covering approximately 57%. Relapse after autologous stem cell transplantation occurred in every patient, and brentuximab vedotin exposure varied. Source: peripheral blood mononuclear cells (PBMCs), taken before the second cycle of nivolumab. These TCRs come from a human donor with classical Hodgkin lymphoma.

This chain links TRBV29-1 with TRBJ1-1, with TRBD1 as a possible D gene (6 bases). Deletions cut 6 bases from V and 3 bases from J, with 17 bases between. The CDR3 sequence is 14 residues long. The germline V gene has CDR1 SQVTM and CDR2 ANQGSEA. The CDR3 bases are TGCAGCGTGGGGACACGTCGGGGGGACACTGAAGCTTTCTTT. Amino acids: CSVGTRRGDTEAFF. Combining the CDR3 with reference TRBV29-1 and TRBJ1-1 gives the whole variable domain SAVISQKPSRDICQRGTSLTIQCQVDSQVTMMFWYRQQPGQSLTLIATANQGSEATYESGFVIDKFPISRPNLTFSTLTVSNMSPEDSSIYLCSVGTRRGDTEAFFGQGTRLTVV.

The V call is TRBV27, the J call TRBJ2-6; either TRBD1 or TRBD2 may supply D (5 bases each). Per the germline V gene, CDR1 is MNHEY and CDR2 is SMNVEV (reference sequence). With 5 bases removed from V and 4 bases from J, the gap between germline ends came to 12 bases. This CDR3 region has 15 residues. The CDR3 spells CASSGIGAGANVLTF. CDR3 nucleotide sequence: TGTGCCAGCAGTGGCATCGGGGCGGGGGCCAACGTCCTGACTTTC.

The chain is built from TRBV2 and TRBJ2-7, with D unresolved. CDR3 length: 12 amino acids. Germline V gene data show CDR1 as SNHLY and CDR2 as FYNNEI. Trimming took off 4 bases at V and 2 bases at J, with 6 bases between the two ends. DNA of the CDR3: TGTGCCAGCAGTGGGGCCACCTACGAGCAGTACTTC. Amino acid sequence: CASSGATYEQYF.

The chain couples TRBV4-3 to TRBJ2-3; maybe TRBD2 (6 bases). V was pared by 1 base and J by 0 bases, with 14 bases between. This CDR3 has 17 residues. CDR1 is LGHNA and CDR2 is YSLEER in the germline V gene. CDR3: CASSQAPTGDSTDTQYF. The DNA of the CDR3 is TGCGCCAGCAGCCAAGCACCCACGGGGGATAGCACAGATACGCAGTATTTT.

This clone is deemed hyperexpanded. The chain uses TRBV4-3 and TRBJ2-1; 8 nucleotides align to TRBD1. The CDR3 spans 17 residues. The germline gives CDR1 LGHNA, CDR2 YSLEER. The J segment lost 4 bases and the V segment lost 0 bases, leaving 8 bases of the junction unmatched. CDR3 in amino acids: CASSQDFDRGLYNEQFF. In nucleotides, the CDR3 is TGCGCCAGCAGCCAAGATTTTGACAGGGGTTTATACAATGAGCAGTTCTTC.

V gene TRBV7-9 combines with J gene TRBJ1-1; D uncertain. V was clipped by 3 bases and J by 0 bases, with 5 bases between them. CDR1 SEHNR and CDR2 FQNEAQ come from the germline V gene (reference sequence). The length of the CDR3 is 13 residues. The chain's CDR3 is CASSFVLNTEAFF. The CDR3 nucleotides are TGTGCCAGCAGCTTTGTATTGAACACTGAAGCTTTCTTT.